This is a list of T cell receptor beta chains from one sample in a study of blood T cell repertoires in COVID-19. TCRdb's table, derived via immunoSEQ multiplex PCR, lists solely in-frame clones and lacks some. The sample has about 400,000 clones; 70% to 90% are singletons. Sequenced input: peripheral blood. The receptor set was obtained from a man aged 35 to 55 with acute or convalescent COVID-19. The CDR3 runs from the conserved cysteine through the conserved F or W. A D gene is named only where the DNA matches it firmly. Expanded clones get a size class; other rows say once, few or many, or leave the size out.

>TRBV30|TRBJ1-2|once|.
CAWSVSTNYGYTF
TGTGCCTGGAGTGTATCAACTAACTATGGCTACACCTTC
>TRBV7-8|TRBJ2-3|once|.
CASSPRGGGTDTQYF
TGTGCCAGCAGCCCACGAGGGGGTGGCACAGATACGCAGTATTTT
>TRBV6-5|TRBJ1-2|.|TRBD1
CASSRTGGGNYGYTF
TGTGCCAGCAGCCGGACAGGGGGAGGGAACTATGGCTACACCTTC
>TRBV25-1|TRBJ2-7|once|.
CASSEYKSGGIYEQYF
TGTGCCAGCAGTGAATATAAAAGCGGTGGCATCTACGAGCAGTACTTC
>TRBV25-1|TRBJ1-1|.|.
CASKGGSTEAFF
TGTGCCAGCAAAGGGGGAAGCACTGAAGCTTTCTTT
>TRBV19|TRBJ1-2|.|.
CASSTTGYYGYTF
TGTGCCAGTAGTACTACAGGGTACTATGGCTACACCTTC
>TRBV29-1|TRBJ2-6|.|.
CSVEEGQGDGANVLTF
TGCAGCGTTGAAGAAGGGCAGGGCGACGGGGCCAACGTCCTGACTTTC
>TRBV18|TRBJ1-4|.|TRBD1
CASSPDRGLGKLFF
TGTGCCAGCTCACCGGACAGGGGATTAGGAAAACTGTTTTTT
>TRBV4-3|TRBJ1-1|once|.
CASSQGVANTEAFF
TGCGCCAGCAGCCAAGGTGTGGCCAACACTGAAGCTTTCTTT
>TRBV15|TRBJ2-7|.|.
CATSRDLQVDYEQYF
TGTGCCACCAGCAGAGATCTGCAGGTCGACTACGAGCAGTACTTC
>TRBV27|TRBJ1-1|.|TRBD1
CASSSGQGARTEAFF
TGTGCCAGCAGTTCGGGACAGGGGGCACGGACTGAAGCTTTCTTT
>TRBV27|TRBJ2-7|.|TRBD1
CASSLGTGGREQYF
TGTGCCAGCAGTTTGGGAACAGGGGGTCGGGAGCAGTACTTC